These 25 T cell receptor beta chains originate from one sample sequenced in a study of blood T cell repertoires in COVID-19. The repertoire was sequenced with immunoSEQ multiplex PCR; TCRdb's copy has only in-frame clones and lacks some. The sample carries over 150,000 clones, roughly 80% recorded once. Specimen: peripheral blood. The receptor set was obtained from a man between 18 and 35 years old with active or convalescent COVID-19.

This clone was detected many times. The chain carries TRBV12-5 and TRBJ1-3, with unresolved D. The V gene lost 6 bases and the J gene lost 4 bases, with 10 bases spanning the gap. The length of the CDR3 is 13 residues. Germline V gene data show CDR1 as LGHNT and CDR2 as FRNRAP. CDR3 residues: CASGQLVGNTIYF. CDR3 nucleotides: TGTGCTAGTGGACAGTTGGTGGGAAACACCATATATTTT.

This clone was found once. CDR3 in amino acids: CASRRSTGGLEQYF. DNA of the CDR3: TGTGCCAGCCGGCGTTCAACAGGGGGCCTAGAGCAGTACTTC. The chain combines TRBV6-5 with TRBJ2-7; 9 nucleotides line up with TRBD1. V trimming: 8 bases; J trimming: 7 bases; junction bases outside the gene matches: 12. This CDR3 contains 14 residues. Germline-derived CDR1 and CDR2 are MNHEY and SVGAGI.

The V gene is TRBV15, the J gene TRBJ1-5, with 9 positions matching TRBD1. Germline trimming cut 0 bases from V and 4 bases from J; bases unmatched to any gene: 1. The CDR3 length is 15 residues. Germline CDR1 LNHNV, CDR2 YYDKDF (reference sequence). The CDR3 DNA reads TGTGCCACCAGCAGAGAGGACAGGGGAAATCAGCCCCAGCATTTT. Translation: CATSREDRGNQPQHF.

This clone was counted only a few times. This rearrangement joins TRBV15 to TRBJ1-2; possibly TRBD1 for D (6 bases). Trimming took 5 bases from V and 4 from J, leaving 11 bases between them. CDR3 length: 13 residues. The germline gives CDR1 LNHNV, CDR2 YYDKDF (reference sequence). CDR3 in amino acids: CATSETGLYGYTF. CDR3 DNA: TGTGCCACCAGCGAAACAGGGCTCTATGGCTACACCTTC.

V usage is TRBV5-5 and J usage is TRBJ2-5; 7 nucleotides match TRBD2. The CDR3 has 16 amino acids. CDR1 is SGHKS, CDR2 YYEKEE, per germline (reference sequence). J gave up 1 base and V 7 bases, and 13 bases lay outside the gene matches. The CDR3 is CASSLGTIGSQETQYF. The CDR3 region has the DNA TGTGCCAGCTCGCTGGGGACTATCGGATCCCAAGAGACCCAGTACTTC.

The chain carries TRBV27 and TRBJ2-2; 9 nucleotides align to TRBD2. Losses at the gene ends were 9 bases for V and 7 bases for J; bases not matched to a gene: 12. There are 15 residues in the CDR3. Germline V gene lookup returns CDR1 MNHEY and CDR2 SMNVEV (reference sequence). The CDR3 nucleotides are TGTGCCAGTGGGACGTCGGGACTAGCCAGCGGGGAGCTGTTTTTT. Translating gives CASGTSGLASGELFF.

V and J are TRBV19 and TRBJ2-1; TRBD2 might be the D (6 bases). Germline V gene lookup returns CDR1 LNHDA and CDR2 SQIVND (reference sequence). The CDR3 loop spans 15 amino acids. Trimming left V 3 bases short and J 8 bases short, with 17 bases between. The CDR3 bases are TGTGCCAGTAGTATCTATTCGGGAGACCAGGATGAGCAGTTCTTC. Amino acids: CASSIYSGDQDEQFF.

Note on this clone: At one boundary the junction diverges from the germline segment, which might be a read error. V is TRBV7-7 and J is TRBJ2-4; D is uncertain. CDR3 length: 15 residues. Germline CDR1 SSHAT, CDR2 FNYEAQ (reference sequence). For the CDR3, the DNA is TGTGCTAGCAGCTGCTTACAGATAGCCAAAAACATTCAGTACTTC. The encoded protein is CASSCLQIAKNIQYF.

The chain recombines TRBV4-2 with TRBJ2-5, with no clear D. The CDR3 contains 14 residues. V was cut by 0 bases and J by 4 bases, with 9 bases left in between. Germline CDR1 LGHNA, CDR2 YNFKEQ. For the CDR3, the DNA is TGTGCCAGCAGCCAAGATCTCACTATAGAGACCCAGTACTTC. It is translated as CASSQDLTIETQYF.

This clone was picked up a small number of times. In DNA, the CDR3 is TGTGCCAGTAGGTCCCCCCCAGGATCGTCCTACAATGAGCAGTTCTTC. Encoded protein: CASRSPPGSSYNEQFF. The V gene is TRBV19, the J gene TRBJ2-1, with D unclear. From germline, CDR1 is LNHDA and CDR2 SQIVND (reference sequence). This CDR3 has 16 amino acids. V lost 6 bases, J lost 1 base, and 16 bases lay in between.

The J gene is TRBJ1-2, the V gene TRBV12-3 or TRBV12-4; 7 bases map to TRBD1. This CDR3 region has 13 residues. The junction had 2 bases not matched to a gene; V was cut back by 5 bases and J by 2 bases. DNA of the CDR3: TGTGCCAGCAGTGAGACAGGGAACTATGGCTACACCTTC. Protein: CASSETGNYGYTF.

This clone occurred once. This chain links TRBV7-8 with TRBJ2-1; 8 bases map to TRBD1. This CDR3 is built from 13 residues. V trimming: 4 bases; J trimming: 9 bases; junction bases outside the gene matches: 5. Germline CDR1 SGHVS, CDR2 FQNEAQ. CDR3 in amino acids: CASSSDRGGEQFF. The CDR3 coding sequence is TGTGCCAGCAGCTCCGACAGGGGCGGTGAGCAGTTCTTC.

The chain carries TRBV6-6 and TRBJ2-1; a possible D gene is TRBD1 (6 bases). The CDR3 extends over 14 amino acids. Germline CDR1 MNHNY, CDR2 SVGAGI (reference sequence). Trimming stripped 2 bases from V and 7 bases from J, with 12 bases between. The CDR3 DNA follows: TGTGCCAGCAGTTACACGGACAGTATAAATGAGCAGTTCTTC. This gives the protein CASSYTDSINEQFF.

The gene calls are TRBV6-5 and TRBJ1-6, with no clear D. Deletions cut 0 bases from V and 11 bases from J, with 11 bases between. CDR1 MNHEY and CDR2 SVGAGI come from the germline V gene. CDR3 size: 14 residues. CDR3 DNA sequence: TGTGCCAGCAGTTACTCGACGGGATGGGCACCCCTCCACTTT. As protein: CASSYSTGWAPLHF.

The chain uses TRBV5-1 and TRBJ1-2, with D perhaps TRBD1 (5 bases). Trimming removed 0 bases at V and 8 bases at J, with 23 bases between. Germline lookup yields CDR1 SGHRS and CDR2 YFSETQ. The CDR3 totals 17 residues. CDR3 nucleotide sequence: TGCGCCAGCAGCTTGGCCCAGGGCACGGATTATACTTCGGGCTACACCTTC. Its translation: CASSLAQGTDYTSGYTF.

This chain connects TRBV29-1 to TRBJ1-4; 7 bases agree with TRBD1. Unmatched junction bases numbered 3, after V lost 6 bases and J lost 8 bases. CDR3 length: 11 amino acids. Germline CDR1 and CDR2: SQVTM and ANQGSEA. DNA of the CDR3: TGCAGCGTGCACAGGGGAGAAAAACTGTTTTTT. Amino acids: CSVHRGEKLFF.

The chain has TRBV4-3 and TRBJ1-3; 7 bases align to TRBD1. Germline values: CDR1 LGHNA, CDR2 YSLEER. Trimming removed 8 bases from V and 3 bases from J; junction bases left unmatched: 13. The CDR3 consists of 16 residues. Written as DNA, the CDR3 is TGCGCCAGCGGATCTTTAGACAGGGTCAATGGAAACACCATATATTTT. This translates into CASGSLDRVNGNTIYF.

In this sample, this clone turned up a few times. The chain employs TRBV29-1 and TRBJ2-7, with 7 bases matching TRBD1. Trimming took 7 bases from V and 4 from J; bases not matched to a gene: 19. The germline gives CDR1 SQVTM, CDR2 ANQGSEA. The CDR3 runs 16 residues. The CDR3 region is CSGVRRGGQQTYEQYF. In DNA form, the CDR3 reads TGCAGCGGTGTCCGTCGAGGGGGACAGCAAACTTACGAGCAGTACTTC.

The rearrangement links TRBV7-6 to TRBJ1-2; 9 positions agree with TRBD1. The CDR3 runs to 15 residues. Germline CDR1 is SGHVS and CDR2 is FNYEAQ. With V trimmed by 3 bases and J by 3 bases, 5 bases remained unmatched. DNA for the CDR3: TGTGCCAGCAGCTTTGTCCGGACAGGGGACTATGGCTACACCTTC. Translating gives CASSFVRTGDYGYTF.

This chain joins TRBV6-1 and TRBJ2-1; TRBD2 matches 7 bases. Germline V gene sequence: CDR1 MNHNS, CDR2 SASEGT. The CDR3 sequence is 15 residues long. J lost 3 bases, V lost 2 bases, and 4 bases had no gene match. The CDR3: CASSERASGYNEQFF. DNA of the CDR3: TGTGCCAGCAGTGAACGGGCTAGCGGCTACAATGAGCAGTTCTTC.

The genes are TRBV7-9 and TRBJ1-2; D is ambiguous. Per the germline V gene, CDR1 is SEHNR and CDR2 is FQNEAQ (reference sequence). The CDR3 is 13 amino acids. The germline V and J ends were trimmed by 4 bases and 2 bases, with 8 bases remaining between them. The CDR3 sequence: CASSSIRNYGYTF. Here the CDR3 DNA reads TGTGCCAGCAGCTCGATCCGGAACTATGGCTACACCTTC. Using reference TRBV7-9 and TRBJ1-2 for the parts outside the CDR3, the full variable domain is DTGVSQNPRHKITKRGQNVTFRCDPISEHNRLYWYRQTLGQGPEFLTYFQNEAQLEKSRLLSDRFSAERPKGSFSTLEIQRTEQGDSAMYLCASSSIRNYGYTFGSGTRLTVV.

This chain links TRBV15 with TRBJ1-6; 10 positions agree with TRBD1. This CDR3 region has 16 residues. Looked up from germline, CDR1 is LNHNV and CDR2 is YYDKDF (reference sequence). V lost 1 base to trimming and J lost 10 bases; unmatched junction nucleotides: 7. In DNA form, the CDR3 reads TGTGCCACCAGCAGAGTAATTGGGACAGGGGAGTCACCCCTCCACTTT. Protein: CATSRVIGTGESPLHF.

The chain links TRBV9 to TRBJ2-1; 13 nucleotides agree with TRBD2. The CDR3 runs to 18 residues. Trimming cost V 4 bases and J 0 bases; bases outside gene matches: 7. Germline CDR1 and CDR2: SGDLS and YYNGEE. The CDR3 sequence: CASSPGTSGTSSYNEQFF. CDR3 nucleotides: TGTGCCAGCAGCCCCGGGACTAGCGGGACCAGCTCCTACAATGAGCAGTTCTTC.

The genes are TRBV11-2 and TRBJ1-4; no reliable D call. The V end lost 5 bases, the J end lost 7 bases, and 14 bases lay between the germline ends. The germline V gene encodes CDR1 SGHAT and CDR2 FQNNGV. This CDR3 is 14 amino acids long. The chain's CDR3 is CASSPDPQAEKLFF. The CDR3 DNA reads as TGTGCCAGCAGCCCGGATCCCCAGGCTGAAAAACTGTTTTTT.

The chain links TRBV28 to TRBJ2-5; 8 bases agree with TRBD1. This CDR3 spans 15 amino acids. After removal of 7 bases from V and 4 bases from J, the junction contained 11 bases not matched to a gene. Germline CDR1 and CDR2: MDHEN and SYDVKM. The CDR3 loop is CASTLGAGGRETQYF. The CDR3 DNA reads TGTGCCAGCACCCTAGGGGCAGGGGGCCGAGAGACCCAGTACTTC. The variable domain in full, completed from reference TRBV28 and TRBJ2-5, reads DVKVTQSSRYLVKRTGEKVFLECVQDMDHENMFWYRQDPGLGLRLIYFSYDVKMKEKGDIPEGYSVSREKKERFSLILESASTNQTSMYLCASTLGAGGRETQYFGPGTRLLVL.